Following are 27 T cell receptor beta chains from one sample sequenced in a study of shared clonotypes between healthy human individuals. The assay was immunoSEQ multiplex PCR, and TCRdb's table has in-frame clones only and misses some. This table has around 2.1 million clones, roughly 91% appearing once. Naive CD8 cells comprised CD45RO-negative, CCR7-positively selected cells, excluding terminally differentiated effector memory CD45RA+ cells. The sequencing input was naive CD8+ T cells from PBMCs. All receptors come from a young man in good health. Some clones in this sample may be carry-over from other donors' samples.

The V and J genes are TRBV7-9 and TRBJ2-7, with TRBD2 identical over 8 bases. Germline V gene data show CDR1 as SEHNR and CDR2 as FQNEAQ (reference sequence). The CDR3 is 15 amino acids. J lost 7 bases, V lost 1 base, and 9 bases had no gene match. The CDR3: CASSLVLAGSGEQYF. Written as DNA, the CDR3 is TGTGCCAGCAGCTTAGTGTTAGCGGGGTCTGGGGAGCAGTACTTC.

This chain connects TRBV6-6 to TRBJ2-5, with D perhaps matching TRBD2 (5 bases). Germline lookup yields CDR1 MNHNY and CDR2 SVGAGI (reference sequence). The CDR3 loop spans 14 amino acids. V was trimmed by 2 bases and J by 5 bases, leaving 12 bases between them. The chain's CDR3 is CASSYNGLGETQYF. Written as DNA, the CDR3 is TGTGCCAGCAGTTACAACGGACTGGGGGAGACCCAGTACTTC.

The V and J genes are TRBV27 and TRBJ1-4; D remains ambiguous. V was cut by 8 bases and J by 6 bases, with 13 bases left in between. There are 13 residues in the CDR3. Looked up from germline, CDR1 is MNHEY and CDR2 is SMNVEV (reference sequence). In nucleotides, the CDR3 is TGTGCCAGCCGAATGGCGCCATATGAAAAACTGTTTTTT. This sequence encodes CASRMAPYEKLFF.

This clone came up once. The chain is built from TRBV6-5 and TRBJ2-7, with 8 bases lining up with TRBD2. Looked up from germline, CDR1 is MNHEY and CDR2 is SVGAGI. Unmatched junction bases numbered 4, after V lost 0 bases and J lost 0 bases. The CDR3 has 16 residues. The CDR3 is CASSYSHGRVSYEQYF. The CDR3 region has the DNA TGTGCCAGCAGTTACTCCCACGGGAGGGTCTCCTACGAGCAGTACTTC.

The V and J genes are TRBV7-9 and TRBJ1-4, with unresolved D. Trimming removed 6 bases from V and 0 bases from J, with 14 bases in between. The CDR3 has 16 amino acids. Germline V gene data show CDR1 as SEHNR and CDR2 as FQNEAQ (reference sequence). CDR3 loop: CASRPLRQATNEKLFF. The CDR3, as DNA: TGTGCCAGCAGACCTCTTCGCCAAGCAACTAATGAAAAACTGTTTTTT.

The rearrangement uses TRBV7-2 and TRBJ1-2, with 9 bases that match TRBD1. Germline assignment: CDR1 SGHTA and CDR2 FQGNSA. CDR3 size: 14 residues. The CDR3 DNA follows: TGTGCGGGGGCGGTGGACAGGGGAGCGGGTGGCTACACCTTC. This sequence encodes CAGAVDRGAGGYTF.

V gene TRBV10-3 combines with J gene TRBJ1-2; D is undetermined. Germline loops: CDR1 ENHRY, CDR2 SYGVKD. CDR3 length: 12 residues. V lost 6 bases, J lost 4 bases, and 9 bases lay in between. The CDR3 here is CAIREVSYGYTF. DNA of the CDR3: TGTGCCATCAGGGAAGTATCCTATGGCTACACCTTC.

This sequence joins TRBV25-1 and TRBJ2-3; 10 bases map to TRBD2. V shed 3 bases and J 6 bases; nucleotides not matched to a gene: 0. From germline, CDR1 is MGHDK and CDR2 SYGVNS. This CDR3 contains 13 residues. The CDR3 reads CASSEGLADTQYF. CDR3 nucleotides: TGTGCCAGCAGTGAGGGACTAGCGGATACGCAGTATTTT.

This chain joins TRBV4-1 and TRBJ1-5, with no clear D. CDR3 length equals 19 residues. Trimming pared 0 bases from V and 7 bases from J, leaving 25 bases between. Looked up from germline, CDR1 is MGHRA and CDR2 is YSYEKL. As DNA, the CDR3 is TGCGCCAGCAGCCAAGATAAGACCCGTAGGTCTGGTTCCGGGCAGCCCCAGCATTTT. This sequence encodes CASSQDKTRRSGSGQPQHF.

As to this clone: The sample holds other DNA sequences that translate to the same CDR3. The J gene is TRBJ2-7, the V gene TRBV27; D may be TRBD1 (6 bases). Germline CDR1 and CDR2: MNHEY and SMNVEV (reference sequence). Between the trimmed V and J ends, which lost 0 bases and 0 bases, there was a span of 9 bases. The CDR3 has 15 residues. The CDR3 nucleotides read TGTGCCAGCAGTTTATCCCAGGGGAGCTCCTACGAGCAGTACTTC. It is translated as CASSLSQGSSYEQYF.

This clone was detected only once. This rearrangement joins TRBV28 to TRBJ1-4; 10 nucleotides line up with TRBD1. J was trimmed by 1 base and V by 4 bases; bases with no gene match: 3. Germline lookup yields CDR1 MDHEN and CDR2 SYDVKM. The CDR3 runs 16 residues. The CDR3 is CASSWTGGGTNEKLFF. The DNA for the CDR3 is TGTGCCAGCAGTTGGACAGGGGGGGGAACTAATGAAAAACTGTTTTTT.

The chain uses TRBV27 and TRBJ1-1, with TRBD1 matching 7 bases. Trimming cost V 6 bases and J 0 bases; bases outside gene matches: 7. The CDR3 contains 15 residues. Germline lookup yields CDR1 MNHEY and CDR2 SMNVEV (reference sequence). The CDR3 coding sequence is TGTGCCAGCAGAACAGGGGCCCAACTGAACACTGAAGCTTTCTTT. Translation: CASRTGAQLNTEAFF.

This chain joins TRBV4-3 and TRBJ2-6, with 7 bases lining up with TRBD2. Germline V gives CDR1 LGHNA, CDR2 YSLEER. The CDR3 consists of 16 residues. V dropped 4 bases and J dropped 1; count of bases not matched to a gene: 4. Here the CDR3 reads CASSPSRGSGANVLTF. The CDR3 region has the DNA TGCGCCAGCAGCCCTTCGCGGGGGTCTGGGGCCAACGTCCTGACTTTC.

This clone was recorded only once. The CDR3 region has the DNA TGTGCCAGCAGTTTAGTTTCCGGGACTGGCGAGCAGTACTTC. Amino acids: CASSLVSGTGEQYF. The V and J genes are TRBV27 and TRBJ2-7; TRBD2 is a possible D gene (6 bases). V was pared by 2 bases and J by 6 bases, with 14 bases between. Germline CDR1 and CDR2: MNHEY and SMNVEV (reference sequence). This CDR3 has 14 residues.

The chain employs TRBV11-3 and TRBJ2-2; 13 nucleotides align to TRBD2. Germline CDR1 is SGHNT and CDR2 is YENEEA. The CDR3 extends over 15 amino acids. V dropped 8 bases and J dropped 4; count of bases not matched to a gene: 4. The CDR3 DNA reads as TGTGCCAGCGGAGGGACTAGCGGGACCACCGGGGAGCTGTTTTTT. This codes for CASGGTSGTTGELFF.

CDR3 loop: CASSLQGVVGSNQPQHF. The CDR3 DNA reads TGTGCCAGCAGTTTACAGGGTGTTGTTGGTAGCAATCAGCCCCAGCATTTT. This chain joins TRBV27 and TRBJ1-5; TRBD1 is a possible D gene (5 bases). This CDR3 contains 17 residues. Germline lookup yields CDR1 MNHEY and CDR2 SMNVEV (reference sequence). Trimming stripped 2 bases from V and 0 bases from J, with 14 bases between.

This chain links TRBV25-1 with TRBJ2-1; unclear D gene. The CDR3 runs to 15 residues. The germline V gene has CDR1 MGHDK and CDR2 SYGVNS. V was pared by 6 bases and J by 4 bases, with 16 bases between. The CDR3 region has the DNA TGTGCCAGCAGGGATTGGGCAGATCCATACAATGAGCAGTTCTTC. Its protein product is CASRDWADPYNEQFF. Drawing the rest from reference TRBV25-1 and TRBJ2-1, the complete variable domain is EADIYQTPRYLVIGTGKKITLECSQTMGHDKMYWYQQDPGMELHLIHYSYGVNSTEKGDLSSESTVSRIRTEHFPLTLESARPSHTSQYLCASRDWADPYNEQFFGPGTRLTVL.

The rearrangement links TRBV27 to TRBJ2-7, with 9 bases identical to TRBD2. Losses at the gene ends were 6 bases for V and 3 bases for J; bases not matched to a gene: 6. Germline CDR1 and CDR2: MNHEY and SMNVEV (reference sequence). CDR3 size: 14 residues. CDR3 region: CASSNLAGLYEQYF. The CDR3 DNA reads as TGTGCCAGCAGCAACCTAGCGGGACTCTACGAGCAGTACTTC.

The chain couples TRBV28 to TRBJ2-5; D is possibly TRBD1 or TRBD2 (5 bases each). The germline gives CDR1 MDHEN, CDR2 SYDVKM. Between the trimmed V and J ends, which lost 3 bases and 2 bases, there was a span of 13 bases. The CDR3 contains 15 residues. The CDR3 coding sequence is TGTGCCAGCAGTTTCTCCCGGGACGGACAAGAGACCCAGTACTTC. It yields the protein CASSFSRDGQETQYF.

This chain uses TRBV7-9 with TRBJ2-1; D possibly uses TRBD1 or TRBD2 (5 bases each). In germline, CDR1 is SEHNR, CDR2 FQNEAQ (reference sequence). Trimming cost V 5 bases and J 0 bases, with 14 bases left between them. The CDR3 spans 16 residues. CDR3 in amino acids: CASSTRGLSSYNEQFF. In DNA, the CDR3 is TGTGCCAGCAGCACGAGGGGCCTGAGCTCCTACAATGAGCAGTTCTTC.

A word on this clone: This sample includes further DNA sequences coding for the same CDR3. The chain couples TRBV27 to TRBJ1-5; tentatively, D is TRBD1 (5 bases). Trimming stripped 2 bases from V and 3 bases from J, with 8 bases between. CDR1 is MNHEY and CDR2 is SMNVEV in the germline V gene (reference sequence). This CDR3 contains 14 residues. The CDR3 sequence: CASSLAGTNQPQHF. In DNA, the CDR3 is TGTGCCAGCAGTTTAGCGGGGACCAATCAGCCCCAGCATTTT.

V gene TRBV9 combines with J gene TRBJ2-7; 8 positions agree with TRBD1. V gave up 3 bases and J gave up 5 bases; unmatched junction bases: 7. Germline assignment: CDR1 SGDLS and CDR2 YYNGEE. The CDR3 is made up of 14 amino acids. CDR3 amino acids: CASSDGQGVHEQYF. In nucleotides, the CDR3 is TGTGCCAGCAGCGACGGACAGGGAGTCCACGAGCAGTACTTC.

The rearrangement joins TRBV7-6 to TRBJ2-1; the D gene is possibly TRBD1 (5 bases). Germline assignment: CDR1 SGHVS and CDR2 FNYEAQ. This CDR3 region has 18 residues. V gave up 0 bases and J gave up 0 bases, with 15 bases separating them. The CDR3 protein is CASSLAVPQDRSYNEQFF. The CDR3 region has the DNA TGTGCCAGCAGCTTAGCAGTCCCACAGGACCGCTCCTACAATGAGCAGTTCTTC.

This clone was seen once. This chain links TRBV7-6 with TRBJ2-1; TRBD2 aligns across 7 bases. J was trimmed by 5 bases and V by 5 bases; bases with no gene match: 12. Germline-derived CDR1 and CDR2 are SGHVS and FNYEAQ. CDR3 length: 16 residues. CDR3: CASSPTGGSGNNEQFF. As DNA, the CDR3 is TGTGCCAGCAGCCCGACTGGCGGGAGTGGGAACAATGAGCAGTTCTTC. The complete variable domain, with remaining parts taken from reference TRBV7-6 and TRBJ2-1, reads GAGVSQSPRYKVTKRGQDVALRCDPISGHVSLYWYRQALGQGPEFLTYFNYEAQQDKSGLPNDRFSAERPEGSISTLTIQRTEQRDSAMYRCASSPTGGSGNNEQFFGPGTRLTVL.

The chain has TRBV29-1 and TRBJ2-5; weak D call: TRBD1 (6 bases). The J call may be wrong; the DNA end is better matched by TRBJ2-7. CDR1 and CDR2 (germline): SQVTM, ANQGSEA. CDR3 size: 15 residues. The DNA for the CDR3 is TGCAGCGTGACAGGCTGGGGCGACGGCTCCTACGAGCAGTACTTC. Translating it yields CSVTGWGDGSYEQYF.

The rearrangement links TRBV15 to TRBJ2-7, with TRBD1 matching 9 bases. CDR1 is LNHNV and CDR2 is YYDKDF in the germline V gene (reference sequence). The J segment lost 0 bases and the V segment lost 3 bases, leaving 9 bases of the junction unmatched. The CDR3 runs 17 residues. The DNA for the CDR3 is TGTGCCACCAGCAGTTTTTCCGGACAGGGGTTCTCCTACGAGCAGTACTTC. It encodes CATSSFSGQGFSYEQYF.

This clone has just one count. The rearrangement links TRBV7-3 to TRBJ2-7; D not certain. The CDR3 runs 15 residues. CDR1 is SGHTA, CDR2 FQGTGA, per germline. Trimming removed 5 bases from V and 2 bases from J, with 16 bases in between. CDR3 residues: CASSLGPGEAYEQYF. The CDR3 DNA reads TGTGCCAGCAGCCTCGGGCCAGGTGAGGCCTACGAGCAGTACTTC. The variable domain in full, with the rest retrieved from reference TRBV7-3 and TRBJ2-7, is GAGVSQTPSNKVTEKGKYVELRCDPISGHTALYWYRQSLGQGPEFLIYFQGTGAADDSGLPNDRFFAVRPEGSVSTLKIQRTERGDSAVYLCASSLGPGEAYEQYFGPGTRLTVT.